The 8 T cell receptor beta chains listed next were all sequenced from one sample in a study of post-analysis software for immune sequencing data. Study-wide results and limits: TRBV5-6, TRBV5-1 and TRBV20-1 were among roughly five TRBV segments more frequent in patients than controls.

Their cognate antigens are unknown. Researchers reported that TCR beta cDNA libraries carried unique molecular identifiers. TCRdb recomputed calls from the PCR reads with MiXCR, one row per CDR3 protein. The data show about 570,000 distinct CDR3 sequences, with around a third seen just once and 5% to 6% held by the top ten. Sequenced: blood. These receptors came from a girl aged 2 to 17 with multiple sclerosis.

The chain has TRBV12-3 or TRBV12-4 and TRBJ1-5; 7 nucleotides agree with TRBD1. This CDR3 region has 17 residues. V gave up 4 bases and J gave up 3 bases; unmatched junction bases: 12. CDR3 region: CASSSFWGQSSNQPQHF. The CDR3 bases are TGTGCCAGCAGTTCCTTCTGGGGACAGAGTTCCAATCAGCCCCAGCATTTT.

The genes are TRBV12-3 or TRBV12-4 and TRBJ2-7, with D hard to call. The CDR3 runs to 11 residues. V lost 11 bases to trimming and J lost 1 base, with 9 bases between them. CDR3 sequence reads: CAARWSYEQYF. CDR3 in DNA: TGTGCCGCCCGTTGGTCCTACGAGCAGTACTTC.

V and J are TRBV20-1 and TRBJ1-5; D uncertain. The germline gives CDR1 DFQATT, CDR2 SNEGSKA (reference sequence). V lost 2 bases and J 4 bases, leaving 12 bases between the germline ends. CDR3 size: 14 residues. CDR3: CSARIPTENQPQHF. CDR3 sequence (DNA): TGCAGTGCTAGAATCCCGACGGAAAATCAGCCCCAGCATTTT.

Comments on this clonotype: Its ends do not fully match the called genes, so a read error is possible. V gene TRBV10-3 combines with J gene TRBJ2-3; D possibly corresponds to TRBD2 (5 bases). Germline V gives CDR1 ENHRY, CDR2 SYGVKD. This CDR3 has 18 residues. This CDR3 is CAISESGRQSPSTDMQYF. CDR3 DNA sequence: TGTGCCATCAGTGAGTCTGGCAGGCAATCCCCTAGCACAGATATGCAGTATTTT.

This clonotype was counted only a few times. V and J are TRBV12-3 or TRBV12-4 and TRBJ1-1, with a weak D call TRBD1 (6 bases). This CDR3 is built from 13 residues. V was cut by 5 bases and J by 3 bases, with 10 bases left in between. The CDR3: CASSTGRDTEAFF. Here the CDR3 DNA reads TGTGCCAGCAGTACAGGGAGGGACACTGAAGCTTTCTTT.

This clonotype showed up just a few times. The chain joins TRBV6-1 to TRBJ2-3, with 13 bases that match TRBD2. Looked up from germline, CDR1 is MNHNS and CDR2 is SASEGT. Trimming cost V 4 bases and J 0 bases; bases outside gene matches: 7. The CDR3 covers 18 residues. DNA for the CDR3: TGTGCCAGCAGTGGACTAGCGGGGGGAGACATTAGCACAGATACGCAGTATTTT. The encoded protein is CASSGLAGGDISTDTQYF.

V is TRBV7-2 and J is TRBJ2-3, with 8 bases matching TRBD2. V shed 5 bases, J shed 0 bases, and the junction held 4 bases outside the gene matches. The CDR3 totals 15 residues. Germline CDR1 is SGHTA and CDR2 is FQGNSA. The CDR3 DNA follows: TGTGCCAGCAGCGGTAGCGGGGACAGCACAGATACGCAGTATTTT. Its protein product is CASSGSGDSTDTQYF.

The chain carries TRBV7-8 and TRBJ2-1, with 7 positions matching TRBD2. Germline CDR1 is SGHVS and CDR2 is FQNEAQ. Germline trimming cut 5 bases from V and 9 bases from J; bases unmatched to any gene: 13. The CDR3 spans 15 residues. DNA for the CDR3: TGTGCCAGCAGCCGAGGGAGTCGTGGGGGGGGTGAGCAGTTCTTC. Protein sequence: CASSRGSRGGGEQFF.